This T cell receptor (beta chain) appears in the sequencing data of a study of identical twins. Study-level points and caveats: Without tracking the same donors, conclusions rested on cross-sectional statistical analysis.

V shed 4 bases, J shed 0 bases, and the junction held 5 bases outside the gene matches. Germline V gene sequence: CDR1 DFQATT, CDR2 SNEGSKA (reference sequence). This CDR3 has 15 amino acids. This clonotype was seen only a few times. No antigen is known for it. Healthy Caucasians made up all donors. With template switching, a universal primer site was added, and the cDNA carried unique molecular identifiers. TCRdb redid the calling of the 5' RACE reads with MiXCR, one entry per CDR3 protein. Altogether around 480,000 distinct CDR3 sequences are present, roughly an eighth being singletons, with the ten largest covering approximately 1%. Another study also made use of these data, one on yellow fever vaccine responses in identical twins. That paper adds: Reportedly, twins showed a vaccine T cell response that looked partly convergent and partly personalized.

Specimen: CD4+ T cells sorted from blood. The clonotype originates from a woman between 18 and 29 years old in good health. The chain recombines TRBV20-1 with TRBJ2-7, with 11 positions matching TRBD2. CDR3 DNA: TGCAGTGCTAATCCGACTAGCGGGACCTCCTACGAGCAGTACTTC. Its translation: CSANPTSGTSYEQYF.